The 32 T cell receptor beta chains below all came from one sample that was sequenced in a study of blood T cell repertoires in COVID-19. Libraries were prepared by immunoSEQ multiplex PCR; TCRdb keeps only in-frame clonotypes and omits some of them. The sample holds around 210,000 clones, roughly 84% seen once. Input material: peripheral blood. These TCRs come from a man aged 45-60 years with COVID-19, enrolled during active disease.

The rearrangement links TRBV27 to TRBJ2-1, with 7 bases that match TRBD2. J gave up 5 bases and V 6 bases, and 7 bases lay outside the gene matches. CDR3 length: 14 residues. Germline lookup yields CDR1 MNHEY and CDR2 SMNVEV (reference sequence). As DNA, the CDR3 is TGTGCCAGCAGACGATACGGGGGGAACAATGAGCAGTTCTTC. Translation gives CASRRYGGNNEQFF.

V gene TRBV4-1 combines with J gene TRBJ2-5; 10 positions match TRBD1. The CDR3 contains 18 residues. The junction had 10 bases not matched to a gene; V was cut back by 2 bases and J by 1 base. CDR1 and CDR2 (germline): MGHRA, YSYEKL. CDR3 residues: CASSQHPGTGVLQETQYF. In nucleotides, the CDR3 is TGCGCCAGCAGCCAACACCCCGGGACAGGGGTGCTCCAAGAGACCCAGTACTTC.

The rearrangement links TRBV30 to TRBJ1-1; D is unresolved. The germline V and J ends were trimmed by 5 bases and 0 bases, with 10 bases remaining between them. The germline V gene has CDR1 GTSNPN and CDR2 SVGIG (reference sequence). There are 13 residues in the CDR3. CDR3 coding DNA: TGTGCCTGGTCCCCAGAATTGAACACTGAAGCTTTCTTT. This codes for CAWSPELNTEAFF.

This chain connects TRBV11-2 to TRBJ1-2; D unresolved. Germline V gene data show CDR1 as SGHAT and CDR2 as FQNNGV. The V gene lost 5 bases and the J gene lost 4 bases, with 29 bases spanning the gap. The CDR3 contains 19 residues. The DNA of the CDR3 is TGTGCCAGCAGCCCGCCCCCGCTTGGCAGGCTGACCAACCTCTATGGCTACACCTTC. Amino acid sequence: CASSPPPLGRLTNLYGYTF.

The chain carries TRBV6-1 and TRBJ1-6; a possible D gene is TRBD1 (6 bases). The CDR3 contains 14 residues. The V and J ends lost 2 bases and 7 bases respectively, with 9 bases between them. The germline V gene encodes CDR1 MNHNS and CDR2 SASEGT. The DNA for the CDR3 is TGTGCCAGCAGTGAACAGGGGAGCAATTCACCCCTCCACTTT. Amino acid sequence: CASSEQGSNSPLHF.

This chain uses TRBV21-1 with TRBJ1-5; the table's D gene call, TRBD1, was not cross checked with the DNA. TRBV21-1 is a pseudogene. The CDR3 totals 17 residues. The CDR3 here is CASTRTARTYDDQPQHF. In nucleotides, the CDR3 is TGTGCCAGCACCCGGACCGCCCGGACATATGACGATCAGCCCCAGCATTTT.

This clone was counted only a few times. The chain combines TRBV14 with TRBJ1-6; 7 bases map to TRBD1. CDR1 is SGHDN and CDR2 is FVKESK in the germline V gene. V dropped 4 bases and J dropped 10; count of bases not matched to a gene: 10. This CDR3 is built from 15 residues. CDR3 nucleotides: TGTGCCAGCAGCCTTCGGACAGGAGCAGGGTCACCCCTCCACTTT. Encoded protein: CASSLRTGAGSPLHF.

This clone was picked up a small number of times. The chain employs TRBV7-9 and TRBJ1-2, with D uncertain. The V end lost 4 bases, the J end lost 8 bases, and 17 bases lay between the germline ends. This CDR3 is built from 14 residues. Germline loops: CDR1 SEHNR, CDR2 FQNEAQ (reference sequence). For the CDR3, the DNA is TGTGCCAGCAGCTCCCCGCCAAACGAGATAGGCTACACCTTC. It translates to CASSSPPNEIGYTF. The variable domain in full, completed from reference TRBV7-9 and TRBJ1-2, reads DTGVSQNPRHKITKRGQNVTFRCDPISEHNRLYWYRQTLGQGPEFLTYFQNEAQLEKSRLLSDRFSAERPKGSFSTLEIQRTEQGDSAMYLCASSSPPNEIGYTFGSGTRLTVV.

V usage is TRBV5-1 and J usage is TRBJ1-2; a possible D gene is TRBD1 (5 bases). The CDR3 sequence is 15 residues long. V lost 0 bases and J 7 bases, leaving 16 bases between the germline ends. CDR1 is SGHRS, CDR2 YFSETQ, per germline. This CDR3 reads CASSLEAGSFTGYTF. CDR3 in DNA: TGCGCCAGCAGCTTGGAGGCAGGGTCCTTTACTGGCTACACCTTC.

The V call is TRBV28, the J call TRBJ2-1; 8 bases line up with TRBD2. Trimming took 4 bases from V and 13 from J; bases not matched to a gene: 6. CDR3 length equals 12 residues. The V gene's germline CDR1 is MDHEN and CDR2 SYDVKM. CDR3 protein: CASSSAGAFQFF. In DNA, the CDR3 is TGTGCCAGCAGTTCAGCGGGGGCATTCCAGTTCTTC. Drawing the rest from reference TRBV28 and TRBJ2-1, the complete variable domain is DVKVTQSSRYLVKRTGEKVFLECVQDMDHENMFWYRQDPGLGLRLIYFSYDVKMKEKGDIPEGYSVSREKKERFSLILESASTNQTSMYLCASSSAGAFQFFGPGTRLTVL.

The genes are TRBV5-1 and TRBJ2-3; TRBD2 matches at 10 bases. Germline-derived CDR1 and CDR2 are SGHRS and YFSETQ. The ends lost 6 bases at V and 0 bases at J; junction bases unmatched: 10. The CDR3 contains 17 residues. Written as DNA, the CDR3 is TGCGCCAGCACATCTGGTCTAGCGGGGGCTAGCACAGATACGCAGTATTTT. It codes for CASTSGLAGASTDTQYF. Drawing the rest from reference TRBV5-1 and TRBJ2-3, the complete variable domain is KAGVTQTPRYLIKTRGQQVTLSCSPISGHRSVSWYQQTPGQGLQFLFEYFSETQRNKGNFPGRFSGRQFSNSRSEMNVSTLELGDSALYLCASTSGLAGASTDTQYFGPGTRLTVL.

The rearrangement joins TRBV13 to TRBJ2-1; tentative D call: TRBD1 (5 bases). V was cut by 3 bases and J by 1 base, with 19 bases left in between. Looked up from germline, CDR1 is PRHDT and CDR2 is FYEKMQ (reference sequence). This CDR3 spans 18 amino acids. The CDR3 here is CASSFTQEQKSSYNEQFF. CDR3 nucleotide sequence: TGTGCCAGCAGCTTTACACAGGAACAGAAATCTTCCTACAATGAGCAGTTCTTC.

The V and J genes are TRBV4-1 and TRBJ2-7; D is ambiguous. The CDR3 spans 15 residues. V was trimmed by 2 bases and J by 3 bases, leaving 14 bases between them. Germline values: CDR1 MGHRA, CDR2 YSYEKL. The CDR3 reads CASSQLVGSGYEQYF. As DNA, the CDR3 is TGCGCCAGCAGCCAACTGGTTGGCAGTGGCTACGAGCAGTACTTC.

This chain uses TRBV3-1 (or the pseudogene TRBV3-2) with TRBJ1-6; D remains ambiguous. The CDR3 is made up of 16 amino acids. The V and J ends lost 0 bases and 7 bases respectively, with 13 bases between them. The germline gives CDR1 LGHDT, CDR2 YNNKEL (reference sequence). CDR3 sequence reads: CASSQDDSGWNSPLHF. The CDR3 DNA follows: TGTGCCAGCAGCCAAGACGACTCCGGGTGGAATTCACCCCTCCACTTT.

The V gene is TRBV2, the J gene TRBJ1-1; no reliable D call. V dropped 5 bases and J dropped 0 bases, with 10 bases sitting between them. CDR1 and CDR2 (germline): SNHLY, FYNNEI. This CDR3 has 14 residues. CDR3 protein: CASSLESMNTEAFF. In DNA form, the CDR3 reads TGTGCCAGCAGTCTGGAGTCCATGAACACTGAAGCTTTCTTT.

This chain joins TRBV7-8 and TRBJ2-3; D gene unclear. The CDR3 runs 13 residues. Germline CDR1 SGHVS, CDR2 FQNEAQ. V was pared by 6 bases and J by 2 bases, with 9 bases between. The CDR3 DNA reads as TGTGCCAGCAGTTCATCCCCCACAGATACGCAGTATTTT. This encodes CASSSSPTDTQYF.

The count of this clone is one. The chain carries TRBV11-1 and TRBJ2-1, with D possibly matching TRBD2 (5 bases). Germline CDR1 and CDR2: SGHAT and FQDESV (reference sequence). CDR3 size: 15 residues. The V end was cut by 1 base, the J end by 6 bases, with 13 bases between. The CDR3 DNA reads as TGTGCCAGCAGCTTAGAATGGGGAGTGGGCAATGAGCAGTTCTTC. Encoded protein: CASSLEWGVGNEQFF. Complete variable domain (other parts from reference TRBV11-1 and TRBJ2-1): EAEVAQSPRYKITEKSQAVAFWCDPISGHATLYWYRQILGQGPELLVQFQDESVVDDSQLPKDRFSAERLKGVDSTLKIQPAELGDSAMYLCASSLEWGVGNEQFFGPGTRLTVL.

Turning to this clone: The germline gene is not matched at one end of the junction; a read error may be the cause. The CDR3 loop reads CASNPRDRSYGQYF. CDR3 sequence (DNA): TGTGCCAGTAACCCGCGGGACAGATCCTACGGGCAGTACTTC. The chain employs TRBV19 and TRBJ2-7, with D perhaps matching TRBD1 (7 bases). Looked up from germline, CDR1 is LNHDA and CDR2 is SQIVND (reference sequence). There are 14 residues in the CDR3.

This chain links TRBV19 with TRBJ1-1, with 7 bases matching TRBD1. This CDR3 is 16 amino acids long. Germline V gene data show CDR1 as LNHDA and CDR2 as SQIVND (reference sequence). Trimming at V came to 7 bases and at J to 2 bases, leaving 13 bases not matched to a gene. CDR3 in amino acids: CASTKDRYVKNTEAFF. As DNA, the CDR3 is TGTGCCAGTACCAAGGACAGGTATGTTAAAAACACTGAAGCTTTCTTT.

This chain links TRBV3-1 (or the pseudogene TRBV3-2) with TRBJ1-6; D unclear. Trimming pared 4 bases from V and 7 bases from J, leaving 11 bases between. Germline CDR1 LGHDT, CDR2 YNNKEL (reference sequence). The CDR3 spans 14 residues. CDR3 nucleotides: TGTGCCAGCAGCCTACAGACCACAAATTCACCCCTCCACTTT. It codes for CASSLQTTNSPLHF.

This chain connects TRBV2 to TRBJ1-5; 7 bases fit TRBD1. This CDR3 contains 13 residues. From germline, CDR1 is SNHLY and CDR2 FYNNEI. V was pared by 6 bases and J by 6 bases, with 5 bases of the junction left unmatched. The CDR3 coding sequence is TGTGCCAGCAGCACAGGGGTTCTTCAGCCCCAGCATTTT. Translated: CASSTGVLQPQHF.

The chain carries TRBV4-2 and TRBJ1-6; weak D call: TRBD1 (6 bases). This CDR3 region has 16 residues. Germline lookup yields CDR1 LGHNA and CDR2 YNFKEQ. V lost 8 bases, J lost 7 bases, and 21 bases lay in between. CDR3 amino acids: CASRSATGVRNSPLHF. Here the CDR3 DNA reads TGTGCCAGCCGGTCCGCGACAGGCGTTAGGAATTCACCCCTCCACTTT.

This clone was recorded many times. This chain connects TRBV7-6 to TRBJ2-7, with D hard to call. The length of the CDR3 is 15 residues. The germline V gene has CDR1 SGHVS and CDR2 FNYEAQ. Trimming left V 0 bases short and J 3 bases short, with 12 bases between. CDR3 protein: CASSLASDRSYEQYF. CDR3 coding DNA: TGTGCCAGCAGCTTAGCCAGCGACCGAAGCTACGAGCAGTACTTC.

CDR3 coding DNA: TGTGCCACCAGCAGGGACAGGGGCTGGGGTGGCTACACCTTC. This translates into CATSRDRGWGGYTF. This chain joins TRBV15 and TRBJ1-2; 9 bases are a match to TRBD1. The CDR3 totals 14 residues. Germline assignment: CDR1 LNHNV and CDR2 YYDKDF (reference sequence). With V trimmed by 3 bases and J by 7 bases, 6 bases remained unmatched.

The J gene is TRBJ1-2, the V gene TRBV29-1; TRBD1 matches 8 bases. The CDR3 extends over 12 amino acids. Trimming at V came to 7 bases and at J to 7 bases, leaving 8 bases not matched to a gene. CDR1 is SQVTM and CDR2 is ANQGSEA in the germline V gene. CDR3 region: CSEFTGGGGYTF. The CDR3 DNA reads TGCAGCGAGTTCACAGGGGGAGGTGGCTACACCTTC.

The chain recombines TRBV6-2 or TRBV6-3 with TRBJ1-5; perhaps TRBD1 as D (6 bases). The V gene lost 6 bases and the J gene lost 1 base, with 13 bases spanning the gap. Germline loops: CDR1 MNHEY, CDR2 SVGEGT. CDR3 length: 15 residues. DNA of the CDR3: TGTGCCAGCAGCCGCGGACAGATAAGCAATCAGCCCCAGCATTTT. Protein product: CASSRGQISNQPQHF.

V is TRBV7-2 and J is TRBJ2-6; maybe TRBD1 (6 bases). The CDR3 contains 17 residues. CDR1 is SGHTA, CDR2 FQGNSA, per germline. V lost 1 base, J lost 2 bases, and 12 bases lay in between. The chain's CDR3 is CASSLGGHMAGANVLTF. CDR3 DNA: TGTGCCAGCAGCTTAGGGGGACATATGGCTGGGGCCAACGTCCTGACTTTC.

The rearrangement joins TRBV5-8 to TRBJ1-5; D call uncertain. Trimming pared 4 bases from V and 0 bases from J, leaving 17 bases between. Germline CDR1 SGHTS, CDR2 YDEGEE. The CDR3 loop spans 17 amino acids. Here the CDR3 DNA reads TGTGCCAGCAGCCTAATGGGCGGGAGCCATAGCAATCAGCCCCAGCATTTT. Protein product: CASSLMGGSHSNQPQHF. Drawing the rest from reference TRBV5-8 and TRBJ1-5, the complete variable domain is EAGVTQSPTHLIKTRGQQATLRCSPISGHTSVYWYQQALGLGLQFLLWYDEGEERNRGNFPPRFSGRQFPNYSSELNVNALELEDSALYLCASSLMGGSHSNQPQHFGDGTRLSIL.

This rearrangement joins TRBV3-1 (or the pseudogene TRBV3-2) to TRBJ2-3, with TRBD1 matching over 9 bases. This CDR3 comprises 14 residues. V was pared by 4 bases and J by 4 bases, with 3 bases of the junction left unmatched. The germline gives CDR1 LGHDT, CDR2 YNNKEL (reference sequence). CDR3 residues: CASSPRTGADTQYF. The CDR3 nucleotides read TGTGCCAGCAGCCCTAGGACAGGGGCAGATACGCAGTATTTT.

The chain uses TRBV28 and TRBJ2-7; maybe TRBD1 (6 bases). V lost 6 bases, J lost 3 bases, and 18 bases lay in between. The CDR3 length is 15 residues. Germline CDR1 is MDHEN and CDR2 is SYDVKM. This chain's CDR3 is CASRWPRGRGYEQYF. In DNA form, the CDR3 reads TGTGCCAGCAGGTGGCCCCGGGGCAGGGGCTACGAGCAGTACTTC.

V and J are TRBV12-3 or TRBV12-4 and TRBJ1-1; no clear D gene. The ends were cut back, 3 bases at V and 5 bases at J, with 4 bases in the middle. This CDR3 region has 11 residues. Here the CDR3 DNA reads TGTGCCAGCAGTTTCAGGACTGAAGCTTTCTTT. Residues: CASSFRTEAFF.

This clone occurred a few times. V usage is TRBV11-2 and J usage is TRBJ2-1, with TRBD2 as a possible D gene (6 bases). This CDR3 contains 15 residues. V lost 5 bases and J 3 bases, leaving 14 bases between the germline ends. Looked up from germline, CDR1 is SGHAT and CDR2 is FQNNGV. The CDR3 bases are TGTGCCAGCAGCAGGGAGAGCGGGCTCTACAATGAGCAGTTCTTC. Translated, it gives CASSRESGLYNEQFF.